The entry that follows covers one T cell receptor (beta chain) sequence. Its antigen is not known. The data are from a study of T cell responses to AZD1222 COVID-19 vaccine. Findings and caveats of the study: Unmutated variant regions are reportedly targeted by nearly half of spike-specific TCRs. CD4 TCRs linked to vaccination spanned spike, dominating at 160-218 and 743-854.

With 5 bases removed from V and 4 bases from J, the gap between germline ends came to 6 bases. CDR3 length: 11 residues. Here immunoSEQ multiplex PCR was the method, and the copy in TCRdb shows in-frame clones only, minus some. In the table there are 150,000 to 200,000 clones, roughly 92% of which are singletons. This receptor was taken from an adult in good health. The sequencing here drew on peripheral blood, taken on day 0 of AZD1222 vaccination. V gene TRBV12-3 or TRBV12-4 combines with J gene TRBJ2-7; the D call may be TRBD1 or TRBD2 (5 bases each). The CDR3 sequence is CASSEGYEQYF. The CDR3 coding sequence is TGTGCCAGCAGTGAGGGGTACGAGCAGTACTTC.